Sequencing of this T cell receptor (beta chain) was carried out in a study of blood T cell repertoires in COVID-19. Study background: The United States, Italy and Spain were the sources of the acute and convalescent COVID-19 samples. PBMCs, B-cell-depleted T cells, or T cells were the source of the cDNA or gDNA that made up the material.

Losses at the gene ends were 2 bases for V and 5 bases for J; bases not matched to a gene: 13. Germline assignment: CDR1 MNHNS and CDR2 SASEGT. The CDR3 contains 17 residues. Original processing notes: Estimated nucleated cell counts came from reference gene primer amplification. Libraries were prepared by immunoSEQ multiplex PCR; TCRdb keeps only in-frame clonotypes and omits some of them. For V, J and clone size, that table is used; D and trimming come from the DNA. The sample gives some 85,000 clones, over 60% of which show up once; around 20% is in the top ten. The rearrangement uses TRBV6-1 and TRBJ1-2; 8 bases agree with TRBD1. The sequence was obtained from a woman aged 80 or over with active or convalescent COVID-19. The sample comprised peripheral blood. CDR3 loop: CASSERGQVQALYGYTF. DNA of the CDR3: TGTGCCAGCAGTGAAAGGGGACAGGTACAAGCCCTTTATGGCTACACCTTC.